This T cell receptor beta chain originates from a study of control samples from healthy donors and cancer patients. The CDR3 is 16 amino acids. In its sample, this clone was seen once. Sequenced by immunoSEQ multiplex PCR; TCRdb stores in-frame clones only, minus some. This table has 100,000 to 150,000 clones, about 92% appearing once. The TCR comes from an older man with head and neck cancer. This rearrangement joins TRBV12-2 to TRBJ2-7. TRBV12-2 is annotated as a pseudogene. Sequencing was done on a sample of PBMCs. The CDR3 coding sequence is TGTGCAAGTCGCCAAACCAAGGGACGGGATAGCTACGAGCAGTACTTC. This codes for CASRQTKGRDSYEQYF.